The 18 T cell receptor beta chains given below trace back to one sample, sequenced in a study of radiation and T cells in renal cell carcinoma. Clones were sequenced by immunoSEQ multiplex PCR, and TCRdb holds only the in-frame ones, with some missing. This table holds 100,000 to 150,000 clones, 81% found once. The sample's time point: blood 2 weeks post-SBRT. Treatment specified: 15 Gy SBRT to primary tumor, nephrectomy 4 weeks later. Sequencing was performed on blood, taken from a patient whose treatment included radiotherapy and nephrectomy. These receptors were obtained from a man between 50 and 59 years old with renal cell carcinoma.

The chain recombines TRBV19 with TRBJ2-1; TRBD1 matches at 8 bases. Per the germline V gene, CDR1 is LNHDA and CDR2 is SQIVND (reference sequence). The CDR3 covers 16 residues. V shed 6 bases and J 4 bases; nucleotides not matched to a gene: 11. Written as DNA, the CDR3 is TGTGCCAGTAGGGCCCAGGGGCAGGGGGCTTACAATGAGCAGTTCTTC. Its protein is CASRAQGQGAYNEQFF.

J is TRBJ1-1 and V is TRBV2; perhaps TRBD1 as D (5 bases). The CDR3 has 13 residues. Between the trimmed V and J ends, which lost 4 bases and 1 base, there was a span of 7 bases. In germline, CDR1 is SNHLY, CDR2 FYNNEI. CDR3 in amino acids: CASSGDWNTEAFF. The CDR3 DNA is TGTGCCAGCAGTGGGGACTGGAACACTGAAGCTTTCTTT.

The rearrangement joins TRBV5-1 to TRBJ2-2, with D uncertain. The ends were cut back, 0 bases at V and 4 bases at J, with 10 bases in the middle. The CDR3 loop spans 15 amino acids. The V gene's germline CDR1 is SGHRS and CDR2 YFSETQ. CDR3 protein: CASSLAPGSTGELFF. CDR3 DNA: TGCGCCAGCAGCTTGGCGCCAGGTTCCACCGGGGAGCTGTTTTTT. Drawing the rest from reference TRBV5-1 and TRBJ2-2, the complete variable domain is KAGVTQTPRYLIKTRGQQVTLSCSPISGHRSVSWYQQTPGQGLQFLFEYFSETQRNKGNFPGRFSGRQFSNSRSEMNVSTLELGDSALYLCASSLAPGSTGELFFGEGSRLTVL.

The J gene is TRBJ2-2, the V gene TRBV9, with D possibly TRBD2 on 6 matching bases. Germline CDR1 and CDR2: SGDLS and YYNGEE. The CDR3 length is 15 residues. V lost 0 bases, J lost 5 bases, and 11 bases lay in between. CDR3 DNA sequence: TGTGCCAGCAGCGTAGCGGGGGTCGGGACCGGGGAGCTGTTTTTT. As protein: CASSVAGVGTGELFF.

V is TRBV30 and J is TRBJ2-3, with 7 bases that match TRBD2. Germline V gene sequence: CDR1 GTSNPN, CDR2 SVGIG (reference sequence). Trimming took 0 bases from V and 2 from J; bases not matched to a gene: 5. This CDR3 has 15 residues. The CDR3 coding sequence is TGTGCCTGGAGTGTAGGGACTATCTCCACAGATACGCAGTATTTT. Its protein product is CAWSVGTISTDTQYF.

The chain joins TRBV19 to TRBJ1-5; D is unclear. Germline V lookup: CDR1 LNHDA, CDR2 SQIVND (reference sequence). V was cut by 3 bases and J by 1 base, with 7 bases left in between. The CDR3 length is 14 residues. CDR3 sequence reads: CASSIAESNQPQHF. Here the CDR3 DNA reads TGTGCCAGTAGTATCGCAGAAAGCAATCAGCCCCAGCATTTT.

With regard to this clone: One junction end does not reproduce the germline sequence, and a read error may be involved. This sequence joins TRBV5-1 and TRBJ2-3, with TRBD2 identical over 7 bases. Germline CDR1 SGHRS, CDR2 YFSETQ. The CDR3 loop spans 11 amino acids. In nucleotides, the CDR3 is TGCGCCAGCAGCTTGGCCGGGGAGGGAGTTTTT. Its protein product is CASSLAGEGVF.

The CDR3 nucleotides are TGTGCCAGCAGTCTCGGGACGAACACCGGGGAGCTGTTTTTT. Encoded protein: CASSLGTNTGELFF. This chain connects TRBV27 to TRBJ2-2; TRBD2 might be the D (5 bases). Per germline, CDR1 MNHEY and CDR2 SMNVEV (reference sequence). Between the trimmed V and J ends, which lost 5 bases and 0 bases, there was a span of 7 bases. This CDR3 region has 14 residues.

This chain uses TRBV7-9 with TRBJ2-2, with unresolved D. Between the trimmed V and J ends, which lost 7 bases and 3 bases, there was a span of 9 bases. The germline V gene encodes CDR1 SEHNR and CDR2 FQNEAQ (reference sequence). The CDR3 length is 13 residues. The CDR3 sequence is CASTPLDTGELFF. The DNA of the CDR3 is TGTGCCAGCACCCCCCTTGACACCGGGGAGCTGTTTTTT.

This clone was observed a handful of times. The chain has TRBV4-1 and TRBJ2-7; D call uncertain. The V gene's germline CDR1 is MGHRA and CDR2 YSYEKL. V was trimmed by 4 bases and J by 6 bases, leaving 13 bases between them. The CDR3 loop spans 13 amino acids. The CDR3 nucleotides read TGCGCCAGCAGCCTGGACCGTCGGTCCGAGCAGTACTTC. It specifies CASSLDRRSEQYF.

This clone was seen a single time. The chain is built from TRBV7-9 and TRBJ2-1; D is tentatively TRBD1 or TRBD2 (7 bases each). Between the trimmed V and J ends, which lost 5 bases and 6 bases, there was a span of 11 bases. Germline V gene lookup returns CDR1 SEHNR and CDR2 FQNEAQ (reference sequence). CDR3 size: 13 residues. CDR3 residues: CASSRGDSNEQFF. As DNA, the CDR3 is TGTGCCAGCAGCCGGGGGGACAGCAATGAGCAGTTCTTC.

This clone was recorded many times. The chain is built from TRBV6-1 and TRBJ1-2; no firm D call. The CDR3 is 15 amino acids. Germline-derived CDR1 and CDR2 are MNHNS and SASEGT. Trimming removed 4 bases at V and 0 bases at J, with 12 bases between. Here the CDR3 DNA reads TGTGCCAGCAGTGGAACAGCCCTGACTAACTATGGCTACACCTTC. This codes for CASSGTALTNYGYTF.

J is TRBJ2-7 and V is TRBV9, with 12 bases fitting TRBD2. Losses at the gene ends were 3 bases for V and 7 bases for J; bases not matched to a gene: 23. Per germline, CDR1 SGDLS and CDR2 YYNGEE. The CDR3 consists of 20 residues. The CDR3 region is CASSGLAVPTSGRRTGEQYF. CDR3 DNA sequence: TGTGCCAGCAGCGGACTAGCCGTTCCGACTAGCGGGAGACGAACGGGTGAGCAGTACTTC.

This chain links TRBV4-2 with TRBJ2-3, with D perhaps matching TRBD2 (6 bases). Germline CDR1 reads LGHNA; CDR2 reads YNFKEQ. V dropped 1 base and J dropped 5 bases, with 13 bases sitting between them. The CDR3 length is 15 residues. The CDR3 region has the DNA TGTGCCAGCAGCCAAGCCCCGGGGGTAAGAGATACGCAGTATTTT. Amino acids: CASSQAPGVRDTQYF.

The genes are TRBV11-3 and TRBJ2-6; D may be TRBD2 (6 bases). V lost 5 bases and J lost 9, with 26 bases in between. This CDR3 is 18 amino acids long. CDR1 and CDR2 (germline): SGHNT, YENEEA. CDR3 loop: CASSPRSSGLKDYNVLTF. The CDR3 DNA sequence: TGTGCCAGCAGCCCGCGGTCCTCCGGGCTCAAGGACTACAACGTCCTGACTTTC.

The CDR3: CASSSPDSNYNEQFF. In nucleotides, the CDR3 is TGCGCCAGCAGCTCCCCTGACTCAAACTACAATGAGCAGTTCTTC. The chain has TRBV5-1 and TRBJ2-1, with D uncertain. This CDR3 has 15 residues. Looked up from germline, CDR1 is SGHRS and CDR2 is YFSETQ. The V end lost 3 bases, the J end lost 3 bases, and 13 bases lay between the germline ends.

This sequence joins TRBV2 and TRBJ1-2, with D hard to call. Germline-derived CDR1 and CDR2 are SNHLY and FYNNEI. This CDR3 spans 13 amino acids. The V end lost 7 bases, the J end lost 2 bases, and 11 bases lay between the germline ends. CDR3 in DNA: TGTGCCAGCACTATAACACCGAACTATGGCTACACCTTC. It translates to CASTITPNYGYTF.

The chain links TRBV29-1 to TRBJ1-2; D is unresolved. The CDR3 has 13 residues. Germline-derived CDR1 and CDR2 are SQVTM and ANQGSEA. The V gene lost 4 bases and the J gene lost 2 bases, with 11 bases spanning the gap. CDR3: CSVGSQRNYGYTF. The CDR3 bases are TGCAGCGTTGGGAGTCAGAGGAACTATGGCTACACCTTC.